The clone carrying this T cell receptor (beta chain) appeared once. What it binds is not known. This specimen comes from a study of cytomegalovirus exposure and HLA in healthy donors. J was trimmed by 2 bases and V by 7 bases; bases with no gene match: 14. CDR1 SGHRS and CDR2 YFSETQ come from the germline V gene. The CDR3 length is 16 residues. The study, taken as a whole, reports: In a later analysis, most CMV-associated TCR beta chains appeared HLA-restricted. Near-uniform donor sequencing depth was presumed by presence/absence analyses.

Vbeta (60) and Jbeta (13) primers were used in the PCR. Here immunoSEQ multiplex PCR was the method, and the copy in TCRdb shows in-frame clones only, minus some. The table includes approximately 290,000 clones, about four fifths detected once. Sequences were obtained from PBMCs. This clonotype originated in a girl under 10 years old in good health and CMV-seronegative. The chain joins TRBV5-1 to TRBJ2-5, with TRBD1 identical over 7 bases. CDR3: CASGRQGPETQETQYF. As DNA, the CDR3 is TGCGCCAGCGGAAGACAGGGACCAGAAACACAAGAGACCCAGTACTTC.